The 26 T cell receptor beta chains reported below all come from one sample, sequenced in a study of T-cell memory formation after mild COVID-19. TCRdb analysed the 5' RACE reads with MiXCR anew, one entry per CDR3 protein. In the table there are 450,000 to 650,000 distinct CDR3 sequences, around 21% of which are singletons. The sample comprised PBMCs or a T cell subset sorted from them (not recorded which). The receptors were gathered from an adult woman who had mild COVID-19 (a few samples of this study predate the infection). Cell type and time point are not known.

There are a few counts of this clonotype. CDR3: CAWSHDLDSSYEQYF. CDR3 DNA sequence: TGTGCCTGGAGTCACGACCTAGACAGCTCCTACGAGCAGTACTTC. The chain carries TRBV30 and TRBJ2-7; TRBD1 is a possible D gene (5 bases). The CDR3 extends over 15 amino acids. Between the trimmed V and J ends, which lost 2 bases and 0 bases, there was a span of 14 bases. Germline assignment: CDR1 GTSNPN and CDR2 SVGIG (reference sequence).

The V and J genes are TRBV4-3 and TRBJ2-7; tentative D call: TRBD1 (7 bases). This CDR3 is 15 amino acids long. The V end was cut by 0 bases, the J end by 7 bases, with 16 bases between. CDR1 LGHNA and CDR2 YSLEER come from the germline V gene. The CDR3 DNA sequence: TGCGCCAGCAGCCAAGAGCAAGGGGGCGCGGGAGAGCAGTACTTC. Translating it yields CASSQEQGGAGEQYF.

CDR3 residues: CSVEEWDKGYTF. The CDR3 region has the DNA TGCAGCGTTGAAGAATGGGACAAGGGCTACACCTTC. This chain connects TRBV29-1 to TRBJ1-2, with a possible D match to TRBD1 (6 bases). Deletions cut 0 bases from V and 8 bases from J, with 10 bases between. The length of the CDR3 is 12 residues. Germline assignment: CDR1 SQVTM and CDR2 ANQGSEA.

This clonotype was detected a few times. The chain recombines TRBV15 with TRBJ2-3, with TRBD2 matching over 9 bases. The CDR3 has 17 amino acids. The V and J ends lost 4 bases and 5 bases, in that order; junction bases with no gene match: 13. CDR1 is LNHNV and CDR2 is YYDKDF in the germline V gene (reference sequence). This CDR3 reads CATSINTWGLAVDTQYF. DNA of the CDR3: TGTGCCACCAGCATTAACACGTGGGGACTAGCAGTAGATACGCAGTATTTT.

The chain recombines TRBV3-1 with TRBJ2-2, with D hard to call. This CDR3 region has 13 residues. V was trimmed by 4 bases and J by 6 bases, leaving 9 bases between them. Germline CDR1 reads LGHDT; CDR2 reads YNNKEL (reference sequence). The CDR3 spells CASSPFRAGELFF. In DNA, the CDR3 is TGTGCCAGCAGCCCCTTTAGGGCCGGGGAGCTGTTTTTT.

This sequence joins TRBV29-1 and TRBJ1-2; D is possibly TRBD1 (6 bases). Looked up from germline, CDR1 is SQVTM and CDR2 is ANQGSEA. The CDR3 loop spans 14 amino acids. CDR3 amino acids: CSTLKGGLSSGYTF. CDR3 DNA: TGCAGTACGTTGAAGGGGGGGCTTTCGAGTGGCTACACCTTC.

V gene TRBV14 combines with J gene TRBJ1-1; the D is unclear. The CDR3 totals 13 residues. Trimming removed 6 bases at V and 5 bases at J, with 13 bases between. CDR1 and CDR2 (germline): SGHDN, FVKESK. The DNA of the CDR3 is TGTGCCAGCAGTAGGGCAGTACTAACTGAAGCTTTCTTT. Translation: CASSRAVLTEAFF.

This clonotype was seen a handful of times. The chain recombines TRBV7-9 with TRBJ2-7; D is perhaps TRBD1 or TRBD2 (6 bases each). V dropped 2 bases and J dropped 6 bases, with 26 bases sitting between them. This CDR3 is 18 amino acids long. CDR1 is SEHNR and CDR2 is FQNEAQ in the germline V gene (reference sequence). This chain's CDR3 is CASSLLFLGGQGRSEQYF. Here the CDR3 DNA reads TGTGCCAGCAGCTTATTGTTTCTTGGGGGGCAGGGGAGGAGCGAGCAGTACTTC. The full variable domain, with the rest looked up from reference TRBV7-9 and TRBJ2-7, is DTGVSQNPRHKITKRGQNVTFRCDPISEHNRLYWYRQTLGQGPEFLTYFQNEAQLEKSRLLSDRFSAERPKGSFSTLEIQRTEQGDSAMYLCASSLLFLGGQGRSEQYFGPGTRLTVT.

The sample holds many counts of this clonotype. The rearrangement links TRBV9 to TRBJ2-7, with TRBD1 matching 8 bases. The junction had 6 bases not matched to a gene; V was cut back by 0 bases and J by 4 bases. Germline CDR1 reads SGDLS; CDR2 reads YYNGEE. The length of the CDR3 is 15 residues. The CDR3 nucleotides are TGTGCCAGCAGCGTAGGACAGGGGAGTGGGTACGAGCAGTACTTC. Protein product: CASSVGQGSGYEQYF.

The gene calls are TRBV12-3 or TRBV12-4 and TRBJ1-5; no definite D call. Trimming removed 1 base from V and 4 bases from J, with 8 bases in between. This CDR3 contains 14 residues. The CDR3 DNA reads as TGTGCCAGCAGTTTAGAGGGCGATAATCAGCCCCAGCATTTT. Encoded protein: CASSLEGDNQPQHF.

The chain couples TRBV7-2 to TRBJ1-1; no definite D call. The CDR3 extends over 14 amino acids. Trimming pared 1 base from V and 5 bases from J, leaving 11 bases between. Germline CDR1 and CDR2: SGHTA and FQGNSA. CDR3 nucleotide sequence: TGTGCCAGCAGCTTAGATGGGGTCTCGACTGAAGCTTTCTTT. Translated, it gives CASSLDGVSTEAFF.

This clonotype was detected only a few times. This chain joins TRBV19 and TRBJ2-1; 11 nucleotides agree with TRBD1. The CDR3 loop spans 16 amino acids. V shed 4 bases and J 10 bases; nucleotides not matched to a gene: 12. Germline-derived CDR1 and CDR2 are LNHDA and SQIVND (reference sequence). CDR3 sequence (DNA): TGTGCCAGTAGTACCCCGGACAGGGGGCGTCTATTAGAGCAGTTCTTC. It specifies CASSTPDRGRLLEQFF.

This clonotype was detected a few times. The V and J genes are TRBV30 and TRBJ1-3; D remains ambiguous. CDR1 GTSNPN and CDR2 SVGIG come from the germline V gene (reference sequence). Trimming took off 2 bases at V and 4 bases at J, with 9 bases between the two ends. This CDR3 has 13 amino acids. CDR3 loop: CAWSRLIGNTIYF. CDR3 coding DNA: TGTGCCTGGAGTCGTTTAATCGGAAACACCATATATTTT.

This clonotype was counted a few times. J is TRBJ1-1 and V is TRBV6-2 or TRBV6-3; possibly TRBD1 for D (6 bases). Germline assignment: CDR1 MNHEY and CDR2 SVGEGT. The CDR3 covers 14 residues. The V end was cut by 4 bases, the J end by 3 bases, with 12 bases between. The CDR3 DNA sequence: TGTGCCAGCAGTTGGTTGGGGGCTGACACTGAAGCTTTCTTT. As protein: CASSWLGADTEAFF.

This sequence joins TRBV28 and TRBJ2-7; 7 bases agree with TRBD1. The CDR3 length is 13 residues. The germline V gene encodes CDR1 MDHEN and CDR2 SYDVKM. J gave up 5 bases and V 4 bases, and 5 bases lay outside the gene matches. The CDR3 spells CASSSPGGDEQYF. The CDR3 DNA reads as TGTGCCAGCAGTTCGCCAGGGGGAGACGAGCAGTACTTC.

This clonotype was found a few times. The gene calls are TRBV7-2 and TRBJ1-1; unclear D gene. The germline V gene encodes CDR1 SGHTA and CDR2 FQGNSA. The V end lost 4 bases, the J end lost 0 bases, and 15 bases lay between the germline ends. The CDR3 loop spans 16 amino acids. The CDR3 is CASSSKVSVMNTEAFF. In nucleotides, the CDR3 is TGTGCCAGCAGCTCGAAAGTGTCGGTCATGAACACTGAAGCTTTCTTT.

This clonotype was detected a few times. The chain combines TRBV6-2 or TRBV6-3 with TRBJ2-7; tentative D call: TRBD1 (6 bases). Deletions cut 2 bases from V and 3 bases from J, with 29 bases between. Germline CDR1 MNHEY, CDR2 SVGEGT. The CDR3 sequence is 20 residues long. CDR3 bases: TGTGCCAGCAGTTACAAGTCCACAAATACGGGACACCACATAGGCTACGAGCAGTACTTC. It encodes CASSYKSTNTGHHIGYEQYF.

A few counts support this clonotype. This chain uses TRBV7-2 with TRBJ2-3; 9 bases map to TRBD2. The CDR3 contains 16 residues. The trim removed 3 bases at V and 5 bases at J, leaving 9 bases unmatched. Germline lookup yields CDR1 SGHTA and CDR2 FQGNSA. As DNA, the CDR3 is TGTGCCAGCAGCTTTGAGGCTAGCGGGAATATAGATACGCAGTATTTT. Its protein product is CASSFEASGNIDTQYF.

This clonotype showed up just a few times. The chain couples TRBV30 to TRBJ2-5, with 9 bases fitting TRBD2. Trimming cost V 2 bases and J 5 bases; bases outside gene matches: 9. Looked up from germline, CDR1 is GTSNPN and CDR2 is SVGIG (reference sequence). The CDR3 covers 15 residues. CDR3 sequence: CAWSPRGTSFETQYF. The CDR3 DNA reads TGTGCCTGGAGTCCGCGGGGGACTAGCTTCGAGACCCAGTACTTC.

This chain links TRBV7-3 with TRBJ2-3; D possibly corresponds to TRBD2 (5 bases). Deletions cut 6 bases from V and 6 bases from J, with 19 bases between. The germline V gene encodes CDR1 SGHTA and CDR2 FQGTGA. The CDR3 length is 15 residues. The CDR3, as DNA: TGTGCCAGCAGTCGGGAACCCGAAGCCTCGGATACGCAGTATTTT. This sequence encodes CASSREPEASDTQYF. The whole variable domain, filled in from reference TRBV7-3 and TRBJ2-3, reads GAGVSQTPSNKVTEKGKYVELRCDPISGHTALYWYRQSLGQGPEFLIYFQGTGAADDSGLPNDRFFAVRPEGSVSTLKIQRTERGDSAVYLCASSREPEASDTQYFGPGTRLTVL.

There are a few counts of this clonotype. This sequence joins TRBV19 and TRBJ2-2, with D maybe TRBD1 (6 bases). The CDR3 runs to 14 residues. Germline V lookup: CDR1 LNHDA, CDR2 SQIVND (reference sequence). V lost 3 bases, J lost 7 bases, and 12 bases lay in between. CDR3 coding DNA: TGTGCCAGTAGTATCCAGGGGTACTTCGGGGAGCTGTTTTTT. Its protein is CASSIQGYFGELFF. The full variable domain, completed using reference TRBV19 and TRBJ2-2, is DGGITQSPKYLFRKEGQNVTLSCEQNLNHDAMYWYRQDPGQGLRLIYYSQIVNDFQKGDIAEGYSVSREKKESFPLTVTSAQKNPTAFYLCASSIQGYFGELFFGEGSRLTVL.

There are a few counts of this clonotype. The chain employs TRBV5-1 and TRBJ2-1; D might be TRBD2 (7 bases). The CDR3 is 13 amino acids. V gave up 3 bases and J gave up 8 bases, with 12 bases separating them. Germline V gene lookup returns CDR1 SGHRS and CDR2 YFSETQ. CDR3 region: CASSYIGGDEQFF. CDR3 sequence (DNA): TGCGCCAGCAGCTATATAGGGGGGGATGAGCAGTTCTTC.

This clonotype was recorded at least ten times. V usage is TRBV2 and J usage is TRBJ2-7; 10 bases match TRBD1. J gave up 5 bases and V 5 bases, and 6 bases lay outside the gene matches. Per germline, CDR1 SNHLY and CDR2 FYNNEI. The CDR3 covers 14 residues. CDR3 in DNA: TGTGCCAGCAGTCGGGACAGGGGTAGACACGAGCAGTACTTC. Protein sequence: CASSRDRGRHEQYF.

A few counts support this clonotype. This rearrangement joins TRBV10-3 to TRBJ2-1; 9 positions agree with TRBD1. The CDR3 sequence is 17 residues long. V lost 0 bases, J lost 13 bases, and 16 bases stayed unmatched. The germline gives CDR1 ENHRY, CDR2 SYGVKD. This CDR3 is CAISESQYRAGTGYQFF. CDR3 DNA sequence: TGTGCCATCAGTGAGTCTCAATACCGCGCCGGGACAGGGTATCAGTTCTTC.

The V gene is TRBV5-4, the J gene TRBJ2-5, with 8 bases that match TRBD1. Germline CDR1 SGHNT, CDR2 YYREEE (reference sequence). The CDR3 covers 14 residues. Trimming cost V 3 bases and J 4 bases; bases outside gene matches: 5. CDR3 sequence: CASSYRQGRETQYF. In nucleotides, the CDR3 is TGTGCCAGCAGCTACCGACAGGGGAGAGAGACCCAGTACTTC. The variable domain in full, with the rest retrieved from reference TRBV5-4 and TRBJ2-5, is ETGVTQSPTHLIKTRGQQVTLRCSSQSGHNTVSWYQQALGQGPQFIFQYYREEENGRGNFPPRFSGLQFPNYSSELNVNALELDDSALYLCASSYRQGRETQYFGPGTRLLVL.

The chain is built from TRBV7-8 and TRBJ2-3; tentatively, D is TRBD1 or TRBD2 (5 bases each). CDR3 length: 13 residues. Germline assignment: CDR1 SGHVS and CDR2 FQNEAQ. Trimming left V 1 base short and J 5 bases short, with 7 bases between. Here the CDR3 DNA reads TGTGCCAGCAGCTTAGGGGGGATAGATACGCAGTATTTT. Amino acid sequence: CASSLGGIDTQYF. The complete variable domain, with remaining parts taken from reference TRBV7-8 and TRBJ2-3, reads GAGVSQSPRYKVAKRGQDVALRCDPISGHVSLFWYQQALGQGPEFLTYFQNEAQLDKSGLPSDRFFAERPEGSVSTLKIQRTQQEDSAVYLCASSLGGIDTQYFGPGTRLTVL.